A selection of T cell receptor beta chains follows, all from one sample in a study of CD8+CD57+ T cells in acquired aplastic anemia. MiXCR, run by TCRdb on the reads, gives a single entry per CDR3 protein. The top ten hold under 1.5% of the sample, which has 310,000 or so distinct CDR3 sequences, 45% to 65% seen once. The sample comprised sorted CD4+, CD8+, or CD8+CD57+ T cells (not recorded which) from PBMCs. These receptors were obtained from a human donor with aplastic anemia. Both conserved end residues are part of each CDR3. Fields, in order: CDR3 DNA, CDR3 protein, J gene, clone size, D gene, V gene. The D gene is left open where the match is weak. Clone size is given for some rows only: seen once, a few or many times, or a class if the clone is expanded.

TGTGCCACCCTCCGGGGCCCCGCTGGGACCGGGGAGCTGTTTTTT | CATLRGPAGTGELFF | TRBJ2-2 | - | - | TRBV15
TGTGCCATCAGTGATAGGGACAGGGAAGGCATCGACGAGCAGTACTTC | CAISDRDREGIDEQYF | TRBJ2-7 | few | TRBD1 | TRBV10-3
TGTGCCACCAGCAGAGCGGGGCAGGGCAATCAGCCCCAGCATTTT | CATSRAGQGNQPQHF | TRBJ1-5 | - | - | TRBV15
TGCAGCGTTGGGGGGGGGTCCTACGAGCAGTACTTC | CSVGGGSYEQYF | TRBJ2-7 | - | TRBD2 | TRBV29-1
TGTGCCAGCAGCCTAACTAGCGCTGAGAAGACCCAGTACTTC | CASSLTSAEKTQYF | TRBJ2-5 | many | TRBD2 | TRBV2
TGCAGCGCCCGCCAGGGCCCTGCCACAGATACGCAGTATTTT | CSARQGPATDTQYF | TRBJ2-3 | many | - | TRBV29-1
TGTGCCATCGCCTGGGGGACAGGCTCCTACGAGCAGTACTTC | CAIAWGTGSYEQYF | TRBJ2-7 | - | TRBD1 | TRBV10-3
TGTGCCAGCAAGTTGGGGTCGGGGAGGAACACTGAAGCTTTCTTT | CASKLGSGRNTEAFF | TRBJ1-1 | many | - | TRBV2
TGTGCCAGCAGCTTAAGTGTCTGGGGATCTAATTCACCCCTCCACTTT | CASSLSVWGSNSPLHF | TRBJ1-6 | - | - | TRBV7-3
TGTGCCAGCACCGTGGGTCCCCGGCACGGAAAACTGTTTTTT | CASTVGPRHGKLFF | TRBJ1-4 | many | - | TRBV6-2/TRBV6-3
TGTGCCAGCAGCGACAGCGGGGGGTACCAAGAGACCCAGTACTTC | CASSDSGGYQETQYF | TRBJ2-5 | - | TRBD2 | TRBV9
TGTGCCAGCAGAGTAGGTAGGGGGCGGGCAACTAATGAAGAACTGTTTTTT | CASRVGRGRATNEELFF | TRBJ1-4 | - | TRBD1 | TRBV9
TGTGCCAGCAGCGCCCAGGACGGAGAAAAACTGTTTTTT | CASSAQDGEKLFF | TRBJ1-4 | many | - | TRBV12-3/TRBV12-4
TGTGCCAGTAGTTCCCAGCGCGGAAACACCATATATTTT | CASSSQRGNTIYF | TRBJ1-3 | - | - | TRBV19
TGTGCCAGCAGCCAAAGCACTGGCTATGGCTACACCTTC | CASSQSTGYGYTF | TRBJ1-2 | many | - | TRBV14
TGTGCCACCAGCACAAGGACAGGTGCCACCGAAGCTTTCTTT | CATSTRTGATEAFF | TRBJ1-1 | - | TRBD1 | TRBV15
TGTGCCAGCAGCTTAGTTGGCGGGGCCTACGAGCAGTACTTC | CASSLVGGAYEQYF | TRBJ2-7 | few | - | TRBV7-9
TGTGCCAGCAGCCCCGAAAATTTCTCTGGAAACACCATATATTTT | CASSPENFSGNTIYF | TRBJ1-3 | - | - | TRBV6-1
TGCAGTGCTAGAGATCCAGCGGGGCCTGGCACAGATACGCAGTATTTT | CSARDPAGPGTDTQYF | TRBJ2-3 | - | TRBD2 | TRBV20-1
TGTGCCAGCAGCTCCGAGCGGGACCCCCAATACGAGCAGTACTTC | CASSSERDPQYEQYF | TRBJ2-7 | many | TRBD2 | TRBV5-8
TGCGCCAGCAGGACAGACCAAGAGACCCAGTACTTC | CASRTDQETQYF | TRBJ2-5 | many | - | TRBV5-1
TGTGCCAGCAGCGTAGCTACGGGCGTCTCCTCCTACGAGCAGTACTTC | CASSVATGVSSYEQYF | TRBJ2-7 | - | - | TRBV9
TGTGCCACCACTAGCGGGAGGCCCACAGATACGCAGTATTTT | CATTSGRPTDTQYF | TRBJ2-3 | - | TRBD2 | TRBV19
TGTGCCAGCAGTGATTTAGGGGGCGCCTTGGCTTTCTTT | CASSDLGGALAFF | TRBJ1-1 | - | TRBD1 | TRBV25-1
TGTGCCAGCAGCGATACAGGTACTGAAGCTTTCTTT | CASSDTGTEAFF | TRBJ1-1 | many | - | TRBV7-9
TGCAGTGCTCCAGGGGGGAAGTACTACGAGCAGTACTTC | CSAPGGKYYEQYF | TRBJ2-7 | - | - | TRBV20-1
TGTGCCAGCAGCCCGAAAGGCGACAGGGGAGAGGAGACCCAGTACTTC | CASSPKGDRGEETQYF | TRBJ2-5 | - | TRBD1 | TRBV7-9
TGTGCCACCGCGGACCAGACGAACACCGGGGAGCTGTTTTTT | CATADQTNTGELFF | TRBJ2-2 | many | - | TRBV19
TGCAGTGCTCCGAACCCGGGAACTAGCTCGGATGAGCAGTTCTTC | CSAPNPGTSSDEQFF | TRBJ2-1 | many | - | TRBV20-1
TGTGCCAGCAGCGGTGAGCCAGAGGAGGGTGAAAAACTGTTTTTT | CASSGEPEEGEKLFF | TRBJ1-4 | - | - | TRBV7-9
TGCGCCAGCAGCCAAAGCCCCGCGGGTAAGGGCGGCTACACCTTC | CASSQSPAGKGGYTF | TRBJ1-2 | - | - | TRBV7-9
TGTGCCAGCAGCGCGGGAGGGTACTACGAGCAGTACTTC | CASSAGGYYEQYF | TRBJ2-7 | - | TRBD2 | TRBV9
TGCGCCAGCAGGGAGACGGGACACACAGAGACCCAGTACTTC | CASRETGHTETQYF | TRBJ2-5 | - | - | TRBV5-1
TGTGCCAGCAGCTTAGTTGGGGAAACTGGAAACACCATATATTTT | CASSLVGETGNTIYF | TRBJ1-3 | - | - | TRBV7-3
TGTGCCATCAGTGGCACGCAAGAGACCCAGTACTTC | CAISGTQETQYF | TRBJ2-5 | - | - | TRBV10-3
TGTGCCATCAGTGTGGGGGTCACTGAAGCTTTCTTT | CAISVGVTEAFF | TRBJ1-1 | - | - | TRBV10-3
TGTGCCACCAGTGATTTGGGCGTTTACGATACGCAGTATTTT | CATSDLGVYDTQYF | TRBJ2-3 | few | - | TRBV24-1
TGTGCCAGTAGTATACGAACAGAGGGGGAAGAGACCCAGTACTTC | CASSIRTEGEETQYF | TRBJ2-5 | - | - | TRBV19
TGTGCCAGCAGCTTGAATGCTGGAAACACCATATATTTT | CASSLNAGNTIYF | TRBJ1-3 | - | - | TRBV5-1
TGTGCCAGCGGTTCAAATTATGGCTACACCTTC | CASGSNYGYTF | TRBJ1-2 | - | - | TRBV6-6
TGTGCCAGCAGCCAATTACAGGGGTTGGTCGTTGAAGCTTTCTTT | CASSQLQGLVVEAFF | TRBJ1-1 | few | TRBD1 | TRBV9
TGTGCCAGCAGCACGCAGACAGGGGGATATGAGCAGTTCTTC | CASSTQTGGYEQFF | TRBJ2-1 | many | TRBD1 | TRBV3-1
TGTGCCAGCAGTTTACAGGACCTGGGCCCCCAGCCCCAGCATTTT | CASSLQDLGPQPQHF | TRBJ1-5 | many | - | TRBV12-3/TRBV12-4
TGTGCCAGTAGCAGTTACAATCAGCCCCAGCATTTT | CASSSYNQPQHF | TRBJ1-5 | - | - | TRBV19
TGTGCCAGCAGCCCAGGAAGAACCTACGAGCAGTACTTC | CASSPGRTYEQYF | TRBJ2-7 | - | - | TRBV7-6
TGTGCCAGTAGTATCGTGAGAGGTGGGAGCAATCAGCCCCAGCATTTT | CASSIVRGGSNQPQHF | TRBJ1-5 | many | - | TRBV19
TGTGCTATCAGTGAGGGACAGGGGAATTCACCCCCCCGCTTT | CAISEGQGNSPPRF | TRBJ1-6 | - | TRBD1 | TRBV10-3
TGTGCCAGCAGCTTCCCCCCGATGGGGGGGCCATACAATGAGCAGTTCTTC | CASSFPPMGGPYNEQFF | TRBJ2-1 | - | - | TRBV7-9
TGTGCCAGCATACTAAAGACGAACACTGAAGCTTTCTTT | CASILKTNTEAFF | TRBJ1-1 | - | - | TRBV7-8
TGTGCCAGCAGCGGGGGGGACACCGGGGAGCTGTTTTTT | CASSGGDTGELFF | TRBJ2-2 | few | TRBD2 | TRBV6-4
TGTGCCACCAGGAGACCCATCGGGACTAGCGGGAGCAGTGAGCAGTTCTTC | CATRRPIGTSGSSEQFF | TRBJ2-1 | - | TRBD2 | TRBV15
TGTGCCAGCAGCCCCCCCCGGTCTGCCCAAGAGACCCAGTACTTC | CASSPPRSAQETQYF | TRBJ2-5 | - | - | TRBV14
TGTGCCAGCAGCTTACGCGGCGGCGCGAATCAGCCCCAGCATTTT | CASSLRGGANQPQHF | TRBJ1-5 | - | - | TRBV7-2